These 28 T cell receptor beta chains came from one sample sequenced in a study of T cell responses to AZD1222 COVID-19 vaccine. Profiling relied on immunoSEQ multiplex PCR, and the TCRdb table lists in-frame clones only, not all of them. The sample holds under 200,000 clones, approximately 90% seen once. Sequencing was performed on peripheral blood, taken on day 0 of AZD1222 vaccination. Receptors were obtained from an adult in good health.

This clone has just a few counts. The chain has TRBV6-5 and TRBJ2-5, with D perhaps matching TRBD1 or TRBD2 (5 bases each). Between the trimmed V and J ends, which lost 4 bases and 3 bases, there was a span of 9 bases. The CDR3 is 13 residues long. The germline V gene encodes CDR1 MNHEY and CDR2 SVGAGI. The CDR3 here is CASSLGVEETQYF. Written as DNA, the CDR3 is TGTGCCAGCAGTTTGGGGGTGGAAGAGACCCAGTACTTC.

This clone has just one count. In nucleotides, the CDR3 is TGTGCCAGCAGTTTACAGGGTTACACTGAAGCTTTCTTT. This translates into CASSLQGYTEAFF. The chain couples TRBV12-3 or TRBV12-4 to TRBJ1-1; possibly TRBD1 for D (5 bases). The V end was cut by 2 bases, the J end by 3 bases, with 7 bases between. The CDR3 runs to 13 residues.

The chain couples TRBV4-3 to TRBJ1-6; 8 bases are shared with TRBD1. CDR3 length equals 15 residues. The trim removed 4 bases at V and 8 bases at J, leaving 7 bases unmatched. Germline V gene data show CDR1 as LGHNA and CDR2 as YSLEER. The CDR3 spells CASSRGDRSHSPLHF. In nucleotides, the CDR3 is TGCGCCAGCAGCCGAGGGGACAGGTCTCATTCACCCCTCCACTTT.

The J gene is TRBJ2-5, the V gene TRBV12-5, with 10 bases that match TRBD2. Germline CDR1 LGHNT, CDR2 FRNRAP. This CDR3 has 16 residues. The ends lost 1 base at V and 2 bases at J; junction bases unmatched: 4. The CDR3, as DNA: TGTGCTAGTGGTTTGGGTGAGCGGGGGGGACAAGAGACCCAGTACTTC. This translates into CASGLGERGGQETQYF.

The rearrangement uses TRBV4-2 and TRBJ2-7, with no clear D. The germline V gene encodes CDR1 LGHNA and CDR2 YNFKEQ. V dropped 0 bases and J dropped 2 bases, with 11 bases sitting between them. The CDR3 loop spans 15 amino acids. The CDR3, as DNA: TGTGCCAGCAGCCAAGACCTTGCCATACCCTACGAGCAGTACTTC. This gives the protein CASSQDLAIPYEQYF.

This chain links TRBV5-4 with TRBJ2-1; D is ambiguous. The ends were cut back, 0 bases at V and 7 bases at J, with 17 bases in the middle. CDR1 is SGHNT, CDR2 YYREEE, per germline (reference sequence). This CDR3 has 16 amino acids. The CDR3 loop is CASSLGALNFKNEQFF. The CDR3 nucleotides read TGTGCCAGCAGCTTGGGGGCGTTAAATTTTAAGAATGAGCAGTTCTTC.

The chain links TRBV28 to TRBJ2-3, with D unclear. V lost 1 base to trimming and J lost 7 bases, with 12 bases between them. CDR3 length equals 14 residues. Germline CDR1 reads MDHEN; CDR2 reads SYDVKM. CDR3 region: CASSLLVPAHTQYF. Written as DNA, the CDR3 is TGTGCCAGCAGTTTATTGGTTCCTGCCCATACGCAGTATTTT.

The chain is built from TRBV20-1 and TRBJ2-3; no firm D call. The CDR3 sequence is 14 residues long. From germline, CDR1 is DFQATT and CDR2 SNEGSKA (reference sequence). V lost 3 bases, J lost 1 base, and 11 bases lay in between. The CDR3, as DNA: TGCAGTGCTAGTTCCCGCCAGCGCACAGATACGCAGTATTTT. Encoded protein: CSASSRQRTDTQYF.

V usage is TRBV15 and J usage is TRBJ1-5; a possible D gene is TRBD1 (6 bases). CDR3 size: 14 residues. Deletions cut 3 bases from V and 6 bases from J, with 12 bases between. Germline CDR1 and CDR2: LNHNV and YYDKDF (reference sequence). The CDR3 region is CATSSAPQGQPQHF. For the CDR3, the DNA is TGTGCCACCAGCAGCGCTCCACAGGGTCAGCCCCAGCATTTT.

This rearrangement joins TRBV15 to TRBJ2-1; D may be TRBD1 (7 bases). The V and J ends lost 9 bases and 5 bases respectively, with 20 bases between them. The CDR3 length is 15 residues. The germline V gene encodes CDR1 LNHNV and CDR2 YYDKDF (reference sequence). Written as DNA, the CDR3 is TGTGCCACTCAGGGGGGAGGAAGGGGCAACAATGAGCAGTTCTTC. This translates into CATQGGGRGNNEQFF.

This chain links TRBV28 with TRBJ1-6; D remains ambiguous. This CDR3 comprises 13 residues. In germline, CDR1 is MDHEN, CDR2 SYDVKM. V was cut by 4 bases and J by 7 bases, with 8 bases left in between. DNA for the CDR3: TGTGCCAGCAGTTGGCCTATAAATTCACCCCTCCACTTT. This encodes CASSWPINSPLHF.

The rearrangement joins TRBV4-1 to TRBJ1-6, with 7 bases matching TRBD1. Trimming removed 0 bases from V and 6 bases from J; junction bases left unmatched: 5. Germline CDR1 reads MGHRA; CDR2 reads YSYEKL. The CDR3 is 16 amino acids. CDR3 sequence (DNA): TGCGCCAGCAGCCAAGATCGGGGGACAGTTAATTCACCCCTCCACTTT. The encoded protein is CASSQDRGTVNSPLHF.

The count of this clone is one. The chain has TRBV18 and TRBJ2-1; 9 bases are shared with TRBD1. J was trimmed by 7 bases and V by 2 bases; bases with no gene match: 6. Germline loops: CDR1 KGHSH, CDR2 LQKENI. This CDR3 comprises 15 residues. The CDR3 spells CASSPGGQGGNEQFF. CDR3 sequence (DNA): TGTGCCAGCTCACCAGGGGGACAGGGAGGTAATGAGCAGTTCTTC.

On this clone: At the DNA level, this CDR3 is encoded by other sequences in the same sample as well. The chain recombines TRBV9 with TRBJ1-5, with TRBD1 identical over 7 bases. J lost 5 bases, V lost 0 bases, and 2 bases had no gene match. Germline values: CDR1 SGDLS, CDR2 YYNGEE. CDR3 size: 14 residues. The CDR3 bases are TGTGCCAGCAGCGTAGGACAGGGCGATCAGCCCCAGCATTTT. Translating gives CASSVGQGDQPQHF. The complete variable domain, with remaining parts taken from reference TRBV9 and TRBJ1-5, reads DSGVTQTPKHLITATGQRVTLRCSPRSGDLSVYWYQQSLDQGLQFLIQYYNGEERAKGNILERFSAQQFPDLHSELNLSSLELGDSALYFCASSVGQGDQPQHFGDGTRLSIL.

Points on this clone: The junction does not match germline at one end; this may be a read error. V gene TRBV20-1 combines with J gene TRBJ2-7; 7 bases map to TRBD1. This CDR3 spans 10 amino acids. CDR1 and CDR2 from the germline V gene are DFQATT and SNEGSKA (reference sequence). Here the CDR3 reads CSASGDSLHF. The CDR3 bases are TGCAGTGCTAGTGGGGACAGCTTGCACTTC.

The V call is TRBV4-1, the J call TRBJ2-1, with TRBD2 matching 12 bases. J gave up 8 bases and V 2 bases, and 7 bases lay outside the gene matches. The CDR3 has 16 residues. Germline assignment: CDR1 MGHRA and CDR2 YSYEKL. CDR3 bases: TGCGCCAGCAGCCAACGACTAGCGGGGGATGGGGATGAGCAGTTCTTC. Its protein is CASSQRLAGDGDEQFF.

The genes are TRBV2 and TRBJ1-5, with D hard to call. The V and J ends lost 2 bases and 3 bases respectively, with 8 bases between them. This CDR3 has 14 residues. CDR1 SNHLY and CDR2 FYNNEI come from the germline V gene. CDR3 bases: TGTGCCAGCAGTGAAAGTAGCAACAATCAGCCCCAGCATTTT. Encoded protein: CASSESSNNQPQHF.

The V gene is TRBV11-1, the J gene TRBJ1-2; 7 bases are shared with TRBD1. This CDR3 contains 14 residues. Germline V gene sequence: CDR1 SGHAT, CDR2 FQDESV (reference sequence). V was clipped by 0 bases and J by 3 bases; unmatched bases: 1. The CDR3 region is CASSLAGQYYGYTF. In nucleotides, the CDR3 is TGTGCCAGCAGCTTAGCGGGACAGTACTATGGCTACACCTTC.

The V call is TRBV18, the J call TRBJ1-2, with D possibly being TRBD1 (5 bases). V was clipped by 3 bases and J by 7 bases, with 21 bases between them. Germline loops: CDR1 KGHSH, CDR2 LQKENI. The CDR3 totals 16 residues. The CDR3 is CASSPPGPSALSGYTF. CDR3 bases: TGTGCCAGCTCACCTCCGGGGCCCTCGGCCCTGTCTGGCTACACCTTC.

In DNA form, the CDR3 reads TGTGCCAGCAGTTTAGTCTGGGATCCTAACACTGAAGCTTTCTTT. Translated, it gives CASSLVWDPNTEAFF. This chain uses TRBV28 with TRBJ1-1; unclear D gene. Per the germline V gene, CDR1 is MDHEN and CDR2 is SYDVKM. CDR3 length: 15 amino acids. The V gene lost 2 bases and the J gene lost 2 bases, with 12 bases spanning the gap.

The chain links TRBV18 to TRBJ2-7; TRBD1 is a possible D gene (5 bases). Deletions cut 2 bases from V and 2 bases from J, with 13 bases between. The germline V gene has CDR1 KGHSH and CDR2 LQKENI. The CDR3 has 15 residues. The chain's CDR3 is CASSPGAGQTYEQYF. The CDR3, as DNA: TGTGCCAGCTCACCAGGGGCAGGCCAGACCTACGAGCAGTACTTC. Complete variable domain (other parts from reference TRBV18 and TRBJ2-7): NAGVMQNPRHLVRRRGQEARLRCSPMKGHSHVYWYRQLPEEGLKFMVYLQKENIIDESGMPKERFSAEFPKEGPSILRIQQVVRGDSAAYFCASSPGAGQTYEQYFGPGTRLTVT.

This clone was counted a few times. The chain links TRBV4-1 to TRBJ2-7; the D gene is possibly TRBD1 (5 bases). The CDR3 sequence is 14 residues long. The V end lost 4 bases, the J end lost 6 bases, and 16 bases lay between the germline ends. The germline V gene encodes CDR1 MGHRA and CDR2 YSYEKL. CDR3 sequence (DNA): TGCGCCAGCAGCCCCCATGGGGCGCTCCCCGAGCAGTACTTC. Its protein is CASSPHGALPEQYF.

The gene calls are TRBV29-1 and TRBJ1-1; the D is unclear. The CDR3 has 14 residues. V lost 4 bases and J 1 base, leaving 13 bases between the germline ends. The germline V gene encodes CDR1 SQVTM and CDR2 ANQGSEA. This CDR3 is CSVGEVLENTEAFF. CDR3 bases: TGCAGCGTTGGAGAGGTCCTAGAGAACACTGAAGCTTTCTTT.

This rearrangement joins TRBV3-1 (or the pseudogene TRBV3-2) to TRBJ2-5; D is unresolved. The CDR3 has 15 amino acids. CDR1 LGHDT and CDR2 YNNKEL come from the germline V gene (reference sequence). V was cut by 0 bases and J by 1 base, with 9 bases left in between. The CDR3 protein is CASSQDTGSQETQYF. The CDR3 DNA follows: TGTGCCAGCAGCCAAGATACGGGTTCCCAAGAGACCCAGTACTTC.

The chain is built from TRBV5-1 and TRBJ2-4, with a tentative D call TRBD2 (5 bases). Germline V gene sequence: CDR1 SGHRS, CDR2 YFSETQ. There are 17 residues in the CDR3. Trimming stripped 0 bases from V and 0 bases from J, with 13 bases between. CDR3 DNA: TGCGCCAGCAGCTTGGAGGTCGACGGACTAGCCAAAAACATTCAGTACTTC. Translated: CASSLEVDGLAKNIQYF.

This rearrangement joins TRBV24-1 to TRBJ1-1; D gene uncertain. V was pared by 6 bases and J by 2 bases, with 9 bases between. The germline CDR1 and CDR2 sequences are KGHDR and SFDVKD. The CDR3 covers 13 residues. CDR3 in amino acids: CATSIDGNTEAFF. CDR3 in DNA: TGTGCCACCAGTATTGACGGAAACACTGAAGCTTTCTTT.

The chain is built from TRBV29-1 and TRBJ2-3, with TRBD2 matching 8 bases. CDR1 is SQVTM, CDR2 ANQGSEA, per germline. The V and J ends lost 4 bases and 5 bases, in that order; junction bases with no gene match: 11. The CDR3 runs 15 residues. The CDR3, as DNA: TGCAGCGTTGTCGGCGGCGGGGGGCTCGGAGATACGCAGTATTTT. The encoded protein is CSVVGGGGLGDTQYF.

The rearrangement uses TRBV7-9 and TRBJ1-2; no firm D call. The CDR3 runs 19 residues. The germline V and J ends were trimmed by 1 base and 1 base, with 22 bases remaining between them. In germline, CDR1 is SEHNR, CDR2 FQNEAQ (reference sequence). In DNA form, the CDR3 reads TGTGCCAGCAGCTTAGGACTCTCCACACTCCTCCCAGATAACTATGGCTACACCTTC. Amino acid sequence: CASSLGLSTLLPDNYGYTF.